What follows are 21 T cell receptor beta chains derived from one specimen sequenced in a study of blood T cells in healthy people across ages. It was with a sample-barcoded 5' primer and a J-beta primer mix that a second PCR of roughly 6 to 12 cycles was run. TCRdb redid the calling of the 5' RACE reads with MiXCR, one entry per CDR3 protein. The data show hundreds of thousands of distinct CDR3 sequences, about a third seen once. What was sequenced was blood. The source of these receptors is a woman aged 80 or over in good health.

This rearrangement joins TRBV28 to TRBJ1-1; the match to TRBD1 covers 9 bases. Unmatched junction bases numbered 5, after V lost 5 bases and J lost 4 bases. There are 14 residues in the CDR3. Per the germline V gene, CDR1 is MDHEN and CDR2 is SYDVKM. The CDR3 region is CASSHRGLGTEAFF. DNA for the CDR3: TGTGCCAGCAGTCACAGGGGGCTTGGCACTGAAGCTTTCTTT.

At least ten counts were recorded for this clonotype. The chain links TRBV19 to TRBJ1-5; D not resolved. Germline V gives CDR1 LNHDA, CDR2 SQIVND (reference sequence). Trimming took off 0 bases at V and 6 bases at J, with 12 bases between the two ends. This CDR3 spans 15 amino acids. Written as DNA, the CDR3 is TGTGCCAGTAGTATAGATCTCGACTTCTTTCAGCCCCAGCATTTT. It codes for CASSIDLDFFQPQHF.

This clonotype was observed a few times. The rearrangement uses TRBV7-9 and TRBJ2-2; 9 bases fit TRBD1. The junction had 8 bases not matched to a gene; V was cut back by 7 bases and J by 5 bases. The CDR3 runs to 15 residues. CDR1 is SEHNR, CDR2 FQNEAQ, per germline (reference sequence). CDR3 loop: CASIRGDRETGELFF. In DNA, the CDR3 is TGTGCCAGCATCCGAGGGGACAGGGAAACCGGGGAGCTGTTTTTT. The full variable domain, rest sourced from reference TRBV7-9 and TRBJ2-2, is DTGVSQNPRHKITKRGQNVTFRCDPISEHNRLYWYRQTLGQGPEFLTYFQNEAQLEKSRLLSDRFSAERPKGSFSTLEIQRTEQGDSAMYLCASIRGDRETGELFFGEGSRLTVL.

This clonotype was seen a few times. This chain links TRBV2 with TRBJ1-1; TRBD1 matches 9 bases. The CDR3 totals 15 residues. Looked up from germline, CDR1 is SNHLY and CDR2 is FYNNEI. The V gene end was trimmed by 3 bases and the J gene end by 1 base; junction bases not matched to a gene: 3. This CDR3 reads CASSETGQGNTEAFF. DNA for the CDR3: TGTGCCAGCAGTGAGACGGGACAGGGGAACACTGAAGCTTTCTTT. The variable domain in full, completed from reference TRBV2 and TRBJ1-1, reads EPEVTQTPSHQVTQMGQEVILRCVPISNHLYFYWYRQILGQKVEFLVSFYNNEISEKSEIFDDQFSVERPDGSNFTLKIRSTKLEDSAMYFCASSETGQGNTEAFFGQGTRLTVV.

The chain recombines TRBV2 with TRBJ2-5, with TRBD2 matching 12 bases. V shed 4 bases and J 2 bases; nucleotides not matched to a gene: 2. Germline loops: CDR1 SNHLY, CDR2 FYNNEI. The CDR3 is 15 amino acids. This CDR3 is CASSGTSGVQETQYF. Here the CDR3 DNA reads TGTGCCAGCAGTGGGACTAGCGGGGTACAAGAGACCCAGTACTTC.

This clonotype has ten or more counts. The chain combines TRBV7-2 with TRBJ2-3; 10 bases match TRBD2. The CDR3 has 16 residues. V shed 4 bases, J shed 5 bases, and the junction held 9 bases outside the gene matches. CDR1 and CDR2 from the germline V gene are SGHTA and FQGNSA. CDR3 region: CASSSGLARLRDTQYF. CDR3 bases: TGTGCCAGCAGCTCGGGACTAGCGAGACTGAGAGATACGCAGTATTTT. The variable domain in full, completed from reference TRBV7-2 and TRBJ2-3, reads GAGVSQSPSNKVTEKGKDVELRCDPISGHTALYWYRQSLGQGLEFLIYFQGNSAPDKSGLPSDRFSAERTGGSVSTLTIQRTQQEDSAVYLCASSSGLARLRDTQYFGPGTRLTVL.

The chain is built from TRBV20-1 and TRBJ2-1, with TRBD1 as a possible D gene (6 bases). Per germline, CDR1 DFQATT and CDR2 SNEGSKA (reference sequence). The CDR3 has 13 amino acids. Trimming left V 3 bases short and J 6 bases short, with 12 bases between. The CDR3 sequence is CSARWQGSNEQFF. Written as DNA, the CDR3 is TGCAGTGCTAGGTGGCAGGGGAGCAATGAGCAGTTCTTC.

Concerning this clonotype: A much bigger clone sits one base away, suggesting this may be a read error. V and J are TRBV30 and TRBJ2-1; D gene ambiguous. Trimming took off 2 bases at V and 13 bases at J, with 15 bases between the two ends. Looked up from germline, CDR1 is GTSNPN and CDR2 is SVGIG (reference sequence). The CDR3 runs to 12 residues. For the CDR3, the DNA is TGTGCCTGGAGTCCCAGCGCAGAGACCCAGTTCTTC. This encodes CAWSPSAETQFF.

This clonotype was detected only a few times. V gene TRBV28 combines with J gene TRBJ1-1; D not resolved. The CDR3 contains 16 residues. The V gene's germline CDR1 is MDHEN and CDR2 SYDVKM. Trimming cost V 5 bases and J 1 base, with 17 bases left between them. This chain's CDR3 is CASSRPPGPQNTEAFF. The CDR3, as DNA: TGTGCCAGCAGTCGACCTCCGGGCCCTCAGAACACTGAAGCTTTCTTT.

V is TRBV7-2 and J is TRBJ2-7; perhaps TRBD2 as D (6 bases). Germline V gene lookup returns CDR1 SGHTA and CDR2 FQGNSA. There are 14 residues in the CDR3. V dropped 3 bases and J dropped 2 bases, with 11 bases sitting between them. CDR3 sequence (DNA): TGTGCCAGCAGCTTGGAGGGATCCGCCTACGAGCAGTACTTC. Encoded protein: CASSLEGSAYEQYF.

In regard to this clonotype: A read error may explain this, as a much larger clone is one base away. V is TRBV6-1 and J is TRBJ1-5; 9 bases are shared with TRBD1. CDR1 and CDR2 (germline): MNHNS, SASEGT. CDR3 length equals 15 residues. The V gene end was trimmed by 3 bases and the J gene end by 7 bases; junction bases not matched to a gene: 7. The CDR3 nucleotides read TGTGCCAGCAGTGAGGCGGACAGGGGTCGGCAGCCCCAGCATTTT. It is translated as CASSEADRGRQPQHF.

The CDR3 DNA reads as TGTGCCAGCTCAGCGACAGGGAACAATGAGCAGTACTTC. It codes for CASSATGNNEQYF. V and J are TRBV18 and TRBJ2-4, with 7 positions matching TRBD1. CDR3 size: 13 residues. V trimming: 5 bases; J trimming: 13 bases; junction bases outside the gene matches: 11. Germline CDR1 KGHSH, CDR2 LQKENI.

Concerning this clonotype: This sequence may be a read error, since a much larger clone differs from it by one base. V and J are TRBV7-9 and TRBJ2-1; 9 nucleotides agree with TRBD1. Germline values: CDR1 SEHNR, CDR2 FQNEAQ (reference sequence). The CDR3 length is 16 residues. V shed 2 bases and J 7 bases; nucleotides not matched to a gene: 9. The CDR3 region is CASSLLRGQGGNEQFF. The CDR3 DNA follows: TGTGCCAGCAGCTTATTACGGGGACAGGGTGGGAATGAGCAGTTCTTC.

This clonotype was seen repeatedly, ten times or more. The chain combines TRBV4-2 with TRBJ1-4; 8 bases are shared with TRBD1. The length of the CDR3 is 17 residues. Germline lookup yields CDR1 LGHNA and CDR2 YNFKEQ. The J segment lost 5 bases and the V segment lost 0 bases, leaving 8 bases of the junction unmatched. In nucleotides, the CDR3 is TGTGCCAGCAGCCAAGAAAATGACGGACAGGGCAATGAAAAACTGTTTTTT. This translates into CASSQENDGQGNEKLFF.

This clonotype was observed at least ten times. The rearrangement uses TRBV6-2 or TRBV6-3 and TRBJ1-5; no clear D. CDR3 length: 15 amino acids. Germline CDR1 MNHEY, CDR2 SVGEGT. V dropped 5 bases and J dropped 3 bases, with 14 bases sitting between them. The CDR3 nucleotides are TGTGCCAGCAGTAGGACTGGACTTTACAATCAGCCCCAGCATTTT. Encoded protein: CASSRTGLYNQPQHF.

Notes on this clonotype: This may come from a read error, since a much larger clone is one base off. The gene calls are TRBV4-2 and TRBJ2-7; D remains unclear. The DNA end is a closer match to TRBJ2-4, so the J assignment may be wrong. CDR3 length equals 14 residues. Germline V gene data show CDR1 as LGHNA and CDR2 as YNFKEQ. CDR3 sequence: CASSQDPDGSIQYF. CDR3 nucleotides: TGTGCCAGCAGCCAAGATCCAGACGGAAGCATTCAGTACTTC.

This clonotype was seen at least ten times. The rearrangement links TRBV20-1 to TRBJ1-1; 7 bases align to TRBD1. CDR3 length equals 18 residues. Looked up from germline, CDR1 is DFQATT and CDR2 is SNEGSKA (reference sequence). V gave up 2 bases and J gave up 5 bases; unmatched junction bases: 20. The CDR3 nucleotides are TGCAGTGCTAGATTCGGGACAGCAATCTCGGGGGGAAGTACTGAAGCTTTCTTT. Amino acid sequence: CSARFGTAISGGSTEAFF.

This clonotype was observed at least ten times. This chain connects TRBV20-1 to TRBJ2-1; 10 nucleotides agree with TRBD2. The CDR3 is 15 amino acids. The V and J ends lost 2 bases and 8 bases, in that order; junction bases with no gene match: 9. Germline assignment: CDR1 DFQATT and CDR2 SNEGSKA (reference sequence). The CDR3 loop is CSARFQRGGSHEQFF. In nucleotides, the CDR3 is TGCAGTGCTAGATTTCAGCGGGGGGGTTCCCATGAGCAGTTCTTC.

This clonotype was seen repeatedly, ten times or more. This chain links TRBV20-1 with TRBJ2-7; no firm D call. Germline V gene lookup returns CDR1 DFQATT and CDR2 SNEGSKA (reference sequence). With 5 bases removed from V and 0 bases from J, the gap between germline ends came to 14 bases. The CDR3 runs 14 residues. This CDR3 is CSAVFTKNSYEQYF. The DNA of the CDR3 is TGCAGTGCTGTTTTCACCAAGAACTCCTACGAGCAGTACTTC.

This clonotype was observed many times. This chain connects TRBV3-1 to TRBJ2-5, with 7 bases fitting TRBD2. V dropped 2 bases and J dropped 1; count of bases not matched to a gene: 7. The CDR3 consists of 16 residues. The germline V gene encodes CDR1 LGHDT and CDR2 YNNKEL (reference sequence). CDR3 coding DNA: TGTGCCAGCAGCCAACTATCTGGGGGGGGCCAAGAGACCCAGTACTTC. Translation gives CASSQLSGGGQETQYF.

The V and J genes are TRBV2 and TRBJ2-2; 7 nucleotides align to TRBD1. Per the germline V gene, CDR1 is SNHLY and CDR2 is FYNNEI. There are 13 residues in the CDR3. V shed 2 bases, J shed 7 bases, and the junction held 1 base outside the gene matches. This CDR3 is CASSETGVGELFF. The CDR3 bases are TGTGCCAGCAGTGAAACAGGGGTCGGGGAGCTGTTTTTT.